This T cell receptor (beta chain) was sequenced during a study of T cells in Graves' hyperthyroidism and ophthalmopathy. The wider study: Peripheral blood was drawn at first diagnosis, prior to all treatment.

Study results and caveats: Clonotypes that were expanded in thyroid above 0.001 mostly appeared in blood too. From stable hyperthyroidism, ophthalmopathy was set apart by a 13 V-J model.

This clonotype occurred many times. Its specificity is unknown. Germline loops: CDR1 MDHEN, CDR2 SYDVKM. This CDR3 region has 11 residues. The V gene lost 6 bases and the J gene lost 7 bases, with 6 bases spanning the gap. RNA transcripts were the template for amplifying TCR beta CDR3 regions. An initial round of RT-PCR targeting the TCR CDR3 relied on the HTBI primer set. TCRdb independently ran MiXCR on the multiplex PCR reads; one entry per CDR3 protein. Of about 640,000 distinct CDR3 sequences listed, around 20% are singletons. Ophthalmopathy patients all had a Clinical Activity Score of at least 3, a NOSPECS grade of at least 4 and disease under 3 months old.

The sequenced material came from blood. V is TRBV28 and J is TRBJ2-2; weak D call: TRBD2 (6 bases). The TCR was taken from a man aged 25-45 years with Graves' ophthalmopathy. The CDR3 region is CASSGGGELFF. The CDR3 region has the DNA TGTGCCAGCAGCGGGGGCGGGGAGCTGTTTTTT.